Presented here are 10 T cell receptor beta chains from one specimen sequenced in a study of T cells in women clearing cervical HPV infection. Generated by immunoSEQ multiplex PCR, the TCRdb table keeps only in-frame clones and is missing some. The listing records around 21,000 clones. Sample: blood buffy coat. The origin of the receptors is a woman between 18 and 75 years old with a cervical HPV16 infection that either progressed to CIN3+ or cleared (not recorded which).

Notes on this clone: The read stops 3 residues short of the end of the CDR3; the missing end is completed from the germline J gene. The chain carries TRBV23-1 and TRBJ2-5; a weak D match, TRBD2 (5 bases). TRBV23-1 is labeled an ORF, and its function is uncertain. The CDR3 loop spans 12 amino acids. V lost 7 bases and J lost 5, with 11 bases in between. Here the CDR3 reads CASTLPGETQYF. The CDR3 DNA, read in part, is TGCGCCAGCACCTTACCGGGGGAGACC.

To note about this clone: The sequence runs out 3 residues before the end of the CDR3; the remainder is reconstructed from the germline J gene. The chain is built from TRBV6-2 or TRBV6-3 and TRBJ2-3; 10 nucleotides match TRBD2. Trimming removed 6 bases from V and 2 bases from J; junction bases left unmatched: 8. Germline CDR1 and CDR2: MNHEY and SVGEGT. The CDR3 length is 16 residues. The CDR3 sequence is CASRKSGRALTDTQYF. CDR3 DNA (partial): TGTGCCAGCAGAAAAAGCGGGAGGGCCCTCACAGATACG.

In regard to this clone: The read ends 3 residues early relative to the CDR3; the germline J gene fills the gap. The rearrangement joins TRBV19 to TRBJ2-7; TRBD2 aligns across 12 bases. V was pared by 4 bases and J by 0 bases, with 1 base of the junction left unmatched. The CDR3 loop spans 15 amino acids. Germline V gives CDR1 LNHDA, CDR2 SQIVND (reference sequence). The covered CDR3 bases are TGTGCCAGTAGTAAGACTAGCGGGAGCTCCTACGAG. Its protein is CASSKTSGSSYE. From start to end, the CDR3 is CASSKTSGSSYEQYF.

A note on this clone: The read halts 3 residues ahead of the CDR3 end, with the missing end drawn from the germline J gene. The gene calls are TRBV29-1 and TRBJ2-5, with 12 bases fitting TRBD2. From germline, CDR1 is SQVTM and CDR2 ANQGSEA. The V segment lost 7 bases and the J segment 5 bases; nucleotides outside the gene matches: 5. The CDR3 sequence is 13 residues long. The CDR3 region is CSGRLAGAETQYF. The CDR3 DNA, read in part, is TGCAGCGGCCGACTAGCGGGAGCGGAGACC.

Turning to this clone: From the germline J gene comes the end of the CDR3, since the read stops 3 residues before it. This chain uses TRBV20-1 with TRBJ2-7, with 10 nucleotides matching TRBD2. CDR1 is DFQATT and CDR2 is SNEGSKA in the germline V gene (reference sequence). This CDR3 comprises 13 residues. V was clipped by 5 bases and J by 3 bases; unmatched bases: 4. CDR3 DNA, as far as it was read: TGCAGTGCTGGCGGGACTAGCGACTACGAG. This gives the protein CSAGGTSDYE. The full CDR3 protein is CSAGGTSDYEQYF.

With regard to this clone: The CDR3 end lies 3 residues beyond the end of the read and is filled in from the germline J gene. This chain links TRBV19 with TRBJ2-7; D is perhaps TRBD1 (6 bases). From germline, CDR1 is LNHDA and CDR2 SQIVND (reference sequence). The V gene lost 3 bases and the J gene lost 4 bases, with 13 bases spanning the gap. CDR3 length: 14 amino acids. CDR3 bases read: TGTGCCAGTAGTATTTCCGGGACAAGATACGAG. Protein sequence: CASSISGTRYE. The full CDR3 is CASSISGTRYEQYF.

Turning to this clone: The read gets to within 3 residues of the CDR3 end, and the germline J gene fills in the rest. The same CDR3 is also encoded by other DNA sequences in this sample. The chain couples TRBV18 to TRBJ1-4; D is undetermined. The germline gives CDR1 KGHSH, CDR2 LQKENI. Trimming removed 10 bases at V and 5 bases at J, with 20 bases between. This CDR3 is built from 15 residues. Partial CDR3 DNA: TGTGCCACCCAACCCGAGAAGGGTGCCAATGAAAAA. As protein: CATQPEKGANEK. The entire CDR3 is CATQPEKGANEKLFF.

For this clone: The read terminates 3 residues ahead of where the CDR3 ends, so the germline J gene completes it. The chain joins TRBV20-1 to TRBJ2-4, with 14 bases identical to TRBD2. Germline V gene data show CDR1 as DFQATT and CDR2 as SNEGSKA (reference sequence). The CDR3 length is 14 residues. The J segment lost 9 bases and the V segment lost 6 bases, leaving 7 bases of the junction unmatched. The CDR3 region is CSAPTSGRASIQYF. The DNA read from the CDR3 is TGCAGTGCGCCGACTAGCGGGAGGGCCAGCATT.

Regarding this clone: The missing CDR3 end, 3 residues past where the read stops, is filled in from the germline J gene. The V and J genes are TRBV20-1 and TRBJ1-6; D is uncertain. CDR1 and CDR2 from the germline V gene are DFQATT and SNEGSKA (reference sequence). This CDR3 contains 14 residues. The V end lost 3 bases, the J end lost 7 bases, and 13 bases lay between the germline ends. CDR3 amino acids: CSARGGHSNSPLHF. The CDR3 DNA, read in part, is TGCAGTGCTAGGGGCGGGCACTCAAATTCACCC.

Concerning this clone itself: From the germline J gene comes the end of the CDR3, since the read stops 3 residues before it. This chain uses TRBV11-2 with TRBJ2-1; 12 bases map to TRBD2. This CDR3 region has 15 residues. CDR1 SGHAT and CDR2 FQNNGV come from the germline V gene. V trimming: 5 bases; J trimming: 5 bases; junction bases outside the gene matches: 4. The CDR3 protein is CASSQGLAGNNEQFF. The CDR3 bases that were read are TGTGCCAGCAGCCAGGGACTAGCGGGCAACAATGAG.